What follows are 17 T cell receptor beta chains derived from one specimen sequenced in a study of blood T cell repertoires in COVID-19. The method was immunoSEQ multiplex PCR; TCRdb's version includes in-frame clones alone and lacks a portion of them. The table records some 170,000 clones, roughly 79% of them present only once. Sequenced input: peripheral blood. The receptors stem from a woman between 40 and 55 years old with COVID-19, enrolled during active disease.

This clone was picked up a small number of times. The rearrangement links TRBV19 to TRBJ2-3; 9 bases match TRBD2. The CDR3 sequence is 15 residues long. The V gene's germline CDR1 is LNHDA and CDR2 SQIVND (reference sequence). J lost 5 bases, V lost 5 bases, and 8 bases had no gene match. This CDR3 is CASSPRAGGGDTQYF. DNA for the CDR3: TGTGCCAGTAGTCCTCGTGCGGGAGGGGGAGATACGCAGTATTTT.

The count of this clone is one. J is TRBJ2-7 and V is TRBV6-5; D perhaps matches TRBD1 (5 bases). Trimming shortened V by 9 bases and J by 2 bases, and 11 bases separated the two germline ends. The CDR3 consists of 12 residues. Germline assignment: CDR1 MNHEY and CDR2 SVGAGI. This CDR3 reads CASQGAAYEQYV. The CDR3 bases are TGTGCCAGTCAAGGGGCGGCCTACGAGCAGTACGTC.

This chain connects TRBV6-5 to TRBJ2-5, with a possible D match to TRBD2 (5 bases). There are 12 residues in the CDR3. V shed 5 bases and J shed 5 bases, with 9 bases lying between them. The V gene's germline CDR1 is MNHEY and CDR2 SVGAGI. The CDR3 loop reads CASSLALETQYF. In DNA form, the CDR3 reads TGTGCCAGCAGTCTAGCTCTGGAGACCCAGTACTTC.

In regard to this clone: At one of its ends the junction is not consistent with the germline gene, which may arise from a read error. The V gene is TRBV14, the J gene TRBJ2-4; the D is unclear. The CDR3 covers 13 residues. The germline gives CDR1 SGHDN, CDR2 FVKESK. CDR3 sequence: CASSQVFLNIQYF. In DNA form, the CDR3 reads TGTGCCAGCAGTCAAGTCTTCCTAAACATTCAGTACTTC.

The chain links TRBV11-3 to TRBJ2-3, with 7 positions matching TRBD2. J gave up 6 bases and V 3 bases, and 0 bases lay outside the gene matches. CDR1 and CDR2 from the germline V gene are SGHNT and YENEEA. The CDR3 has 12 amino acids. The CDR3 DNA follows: TGTGCCAGCAGCTTTAGCGGGGATACGCAGTATTTT. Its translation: CASSFSGDTQYF.

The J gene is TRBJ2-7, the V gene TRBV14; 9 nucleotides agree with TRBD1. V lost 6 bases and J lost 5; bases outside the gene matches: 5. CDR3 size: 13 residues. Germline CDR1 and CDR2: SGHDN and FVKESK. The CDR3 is CASRLTGGNEQYV. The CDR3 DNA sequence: TGTGCCAGCAGGTTGACAGGGGGTAACGAGCAGTACGTC.

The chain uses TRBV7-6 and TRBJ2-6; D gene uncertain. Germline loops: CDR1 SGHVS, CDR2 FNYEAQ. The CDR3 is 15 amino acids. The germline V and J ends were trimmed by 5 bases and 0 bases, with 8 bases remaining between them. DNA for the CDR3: TGTGCCAGCAGCCCTACCCCCTCTGGGGCCAACGTCCTGACTTTC. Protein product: CASSPTPSGANVLTF.

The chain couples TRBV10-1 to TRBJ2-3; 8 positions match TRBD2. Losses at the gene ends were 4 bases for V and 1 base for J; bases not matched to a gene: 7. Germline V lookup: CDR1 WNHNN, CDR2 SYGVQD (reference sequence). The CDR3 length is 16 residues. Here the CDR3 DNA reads TGCGCCAGCAGTGGTAGCGGGAAACCAGGCACAGATACGCAGTATTTT. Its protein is CASSGSGKPGTDTQYF.

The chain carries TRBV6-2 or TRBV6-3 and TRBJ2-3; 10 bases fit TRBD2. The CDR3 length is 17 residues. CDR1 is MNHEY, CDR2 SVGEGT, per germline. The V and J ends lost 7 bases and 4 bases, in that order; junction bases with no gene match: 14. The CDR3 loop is CASNPYALAGVADTQYF. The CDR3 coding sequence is TGTGCCAGCAACCCTTATGCCCTAGCGGGAGTAGCAGATACGCAGTATTTT.

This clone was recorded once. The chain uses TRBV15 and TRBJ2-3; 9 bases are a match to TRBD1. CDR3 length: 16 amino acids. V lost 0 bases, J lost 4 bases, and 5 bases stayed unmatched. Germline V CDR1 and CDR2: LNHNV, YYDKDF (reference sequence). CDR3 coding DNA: TGTGCCACCAGCAGAGATCGGGACAGGGCGGCAGATACGCAGTATTTT. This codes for CATSRDRDRAADTQYF.

DNA for the CDR3: TGTGCCAGCAGCTTAGGGACAGGGGTAAATGGACTGTTTTTT. It specifies CASSLGTGVNGLFF. This rearrangement joins TRBV13 to TRBJ1-4; 8 bases fit TRBD1. V dropped 0 bases and J dropped 13; count of bases not matched to a gene: 7. The CDR3 is made up of 14 amino acids. CDR1 PRHDT and CDR2 FYEKMQ come from the germline V gene (reference sequence).

The DNA of the CDR3 is TGTGCCAGCAGCGCATGGACGGGAGCAGTGTACGAGCAGTACTTC. Residues: CASSAWTGAVYEQYF. This chain joins TRBV28 and TRBJ2-7; TRBD2 is a possible D gene (6 bases). V was trimmed by 6 bases and J by 4 bases, leaving 19 bases between them. The CDR3 spans 15 residues. Germline V gene data show CDR1 as MDHEN and CDR2 as SYDVKM.

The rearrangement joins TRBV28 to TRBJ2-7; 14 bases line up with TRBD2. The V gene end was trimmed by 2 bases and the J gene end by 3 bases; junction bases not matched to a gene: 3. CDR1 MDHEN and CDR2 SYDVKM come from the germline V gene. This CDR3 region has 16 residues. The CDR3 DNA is TGTGCCAGCAGTTTAAGTGGGACTAGCGGGAGCTACGAGCAGTACTTC. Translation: CASSLSGTSGSYEQYF.

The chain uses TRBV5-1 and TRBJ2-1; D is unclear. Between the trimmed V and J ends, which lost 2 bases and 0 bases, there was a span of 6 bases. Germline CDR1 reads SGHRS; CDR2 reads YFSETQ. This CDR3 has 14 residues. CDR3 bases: TGCGCCAGCAGCTTAGCGAGCTCCTACAATGAGCAGTTCTTC. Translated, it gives CASSLASSYNEQFF.

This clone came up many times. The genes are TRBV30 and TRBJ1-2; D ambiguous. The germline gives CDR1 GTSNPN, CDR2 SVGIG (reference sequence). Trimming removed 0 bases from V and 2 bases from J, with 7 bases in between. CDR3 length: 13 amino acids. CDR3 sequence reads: CAWSVEANYGYTF. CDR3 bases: TGTGCCTGGAGTGTAGAGGCGAACTATGGCTACACCTTC.

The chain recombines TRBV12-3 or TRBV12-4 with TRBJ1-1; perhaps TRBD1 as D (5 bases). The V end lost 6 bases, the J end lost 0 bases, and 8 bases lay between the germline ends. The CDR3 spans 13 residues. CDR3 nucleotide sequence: TGTGCCAGCAGAAGACAGATGAACACTGAAGCTTTCTTT. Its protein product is CASRRQMNTEAFF.

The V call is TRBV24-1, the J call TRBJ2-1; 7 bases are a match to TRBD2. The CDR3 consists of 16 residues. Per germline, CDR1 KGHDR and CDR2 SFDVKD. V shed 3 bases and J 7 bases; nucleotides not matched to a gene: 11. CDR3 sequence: CATSDAGRGVVNEQFF. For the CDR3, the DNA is TGTGCCACCAGTGATGCCGGTCGGGGGGTGGTGAATGAGCAGTTCTTC.